The 30 T cell receptor beta chains below come from one sample, sequenced in a study of T cell responses to AZD1222 COVID-19 vaccine. Clones were sequenced by immunoSEQ multiplex PCR, and TCRdb holds only the in-frame ones, with some missing. The table lists 85,000 to 100,000 clones, 65% to 90% of them singletons. The input for sequencing was peripheral blood, taken on day 0 of AZD1222 vaccination. These receptors came from an adult in good health.

This chain joins TRBV6-5 and TRBJ1-2; D gene unclear. The germline V and J ends were trimmed by 7 bases and 3 bases, with 12 bases remaining between them. The germline V gene encodes CDR1 MNHEY and CDR2 SVGAGI. The CDR3 totals 13 residues. DNA for the CDR3: TGTGCCAGCACTACAACCGGGGACTATGGCTACACCTTC. Amino acid sequence: CASTTTGDYGYTF.

This clone was found once. The chain has TRBV18 and TRBJ1-2; TRBD1 matches 9 bases. J was trimmed by 5 bases and V by 3 bases; bases with no gene match: 4. CDR3 length: 14 residues. The germline gives CDR1 KGHSH, CDR2 LQKENI. CDR3 in DNA: TGTGCCAGCTCACCCGGACAGGGGCTTTATGGCTACACCTTC. This translates into CASSPGQGLYGYTF.

The V gene is TRBV12-3 or TRBV12-4, the J gene TRBJ2-3; TRBD2 matches 13 bases. CDR3 length: 13 amino acids. V lost 10 bases and J lost 8; bases outside the gene matches: 6. The CDR3 spells CATRTSGSGTQYF. The CDR3 DNA follows: TGTGCCACACGGACTAGCGGGAGTGGTACGCAGTATTTT.

The chain couples TRBV6-6 to TRBJ1-4, with 7 bases fitting TRBD1. The germline gives CDR1 MNHNY, CDR2 SVGAGI (reference sequence). V lost 0 bases and J lost 7; bases outside the gene matches: 8. The CDR3 consists of 16 residues. This chain's CDR3 is CASSYSSAGGGEKLFF. The CDR3 bases are TGTGCCAGCAGTTACTCGTCGGCAGGGGGAGGTGAAAAACTGTTTTTT.

The rearrangement uses TRBV11-2 and TRBJ2-5; a weak D match, TRBD1 (6 bases). The CDR3 spans 13 residues. In germline, CDR1 is SGHAT, CDR2 FQNNGV. The V end lost 4 bases, the J end lost 4 bases, and 10 bases lay between the germline ends. The CDR3 region has the DNA TGTGCCAGCAGCTCACAGGGCTTAGAGACCCAGTACTTC. Amino acids: CASSSQGLETQYF. The full variable domain, completed using reference TRBV11-2 and TRBJ2-5, is EAGVAQSPRYKIIEKRQSVAFWCNPISGHATLYWYQQILGQGPKLLIQFQNNGVVDDSQLPKDRFSAERLKGVDSTLKIQPAKLEDSAVYLCASSSQGLETQYFGPGTRLLVL.

The chain recombines TRBV24-1 with TRBJ2-1; 9 bases fit TRBD2. V was clipped by 7 bases and J by 0 bases; unmatched bases: 15. Germline CDR1 and CDR2: KGHDR and SFDVKD. The CDR3 spans 19 residues. DNA of the CDR3: TGTGCCACCAGGGATGGGACTAGCCGTGATTCCAGCTCCTACAATGAGCAGTTCTTC. Protein product: CATRDGTSRDSSSYNEQFF.

The CDR3 region is CASSQVLGGAYNSPLHF. For the CDR3, the DNA is TGTGCCAGCAGCCAAGTGCTGGGAGGGGCCTATAATTCACCCCTCCACTTT. The chain combines TRBV3-1 (or the pseudogene TRBV3-2) with TRBJ1-6; D perhaps matches TRBD1 (5 bases). Trimming removed 1 base at V and 2 bases at J, with 12 bases between. Germline assignment: CDR1 LGHDT and CDR2 YNNKEL (reference sequence). This CDR3 spans 17 amino acids.

The rearrangement links TRBV27 to TRBJ1-2; 8 bases match TRBD1. The CDR3 runs 16 residues. Germline CDR1 reads MNHEY; CDR2 reads SMNVEV (reference sequence). J lost 0 bases, V lost 1 base, and 4 bases had no gene match. For the CDR3, the DNA is TGTGCCAGCAGTTTATACCGGGACAGGCCTAACTATGGCTACACCTTC. It yields the protein CASSLYRDRPNYGYTF.

This rearrangement joins TRBV6-5 to TRBJ1-2; the match to TRBD1 covers 7 bases. The CDR3 extends over 14 amino acids. Germline CDR1 and CDR2: MNHEY and SVGAGI. The trim removed 6 bases at V and 5 bases at J, leaving 9 bases unmatched. This CDR3 reads CASRTLGQDYGYTF. DNA for the CDR3: TGTGCCAGCAGGACCCTCGGACAGGATTATGGCTACACCTTC.

The rearrangement joins TRBV28 to TRBJ1-4; no definite D call. Trimming removed 6 bases at V and 6 bases at J, with 2 bases between. CDR1 and CDR2 from the germline V gene are MDHEN and SYDVKM. The CDR3 runs 10 residues. The CDR3 spells CASSDEKLFF. The CDR3 region has the DNA TGTGCCAGCAGCGATGAAAAACTGTTTTTT.

Here the CDR3 DNA reads TGTGCCAGCAGTGAACGGCGTGAAGAGCAGTACTTC. Amino acid sequence: CASSERREEQYF. The chain carries TRBV6-1 and TRBJ2-7, with D uncertain. The germline V and J ends were trimmed by 2 bases and 7 bases, with 9 bases remaining between them. Germline V CDR1 and CDR2: MNHNS, SASEGT. The CDR3 covers 12 residues.

The chain recombines TRBV29-1 with TRBJ1-1; D not resolved. The V and J ends lost 3 bases and 2 bases respectively, with 13 bases between them. Germline CDR1 reads SQVTM; CDR2 reads ANQGSEA. This CDR3 is 14 amino acids long. Here the CDR3 DNA reads TGCAGCGTTGAGAAAGCTTCGGGCAACACTGAAGCTTTCTTT. This codes for CSVEKASGNTEAFF.

The chain carries TRBV13 and TRBJ2-7, with a possible D match to TRBD1 (5 bases). The CDR3 length is 13 residues. Trimming took off 5 bases at V and 2 bases at J, with 10 bases between the two ends. The germline V gene has CDR1 PRHDT and CDR2 FYEKMQ (reference sequence). CDR3: CASSRRVTYEQYF. CDR3 DNA sequence: TGTGCCAGCAGCCGCAGGGTAACCTACGAGCAGTACTTC.

The rearrangement joins TRBV9 to TRBJ1-1; 9 positions match TRBD1. This CDR3 is 20 amino acids long. V shed 2 bases and J 2 bases; nucleotides not matched to a gene: 19. Germline CDR1 SGDLS, CDR2 YYNGEE. CDR3 amino acids: CASSVRDRVKRVLGNTEAFF. Written as DNA, the CDR3 is TGTGCCAGCAGCGTCAGGGACAGGGTCAAGAGGGTACTTGGAAACACTGAAGCTTTCTTT.

This rearrangement joins TRBV7-2 to TRBJ2-2, with D hard to call. The ends were cut back, 1 base at V and 7 bases at J, with 7 bases in the middle. Looked up from germline, CDR1 is SGHTA and CDR2 is FQGNSA. This CDR3 is 13 amino acids long. CDR3 protein: CASSLEASGELFF. The CDR3 bases are TGTGCCAGCAGCTTAGAGGCTAGCGGGGAGCTGTTTTTT.

About this clone: Other DNA sequences within the sample encode an identical CDR3. The chain carries TRBV18 and TRBJ1-1; a possible D gene is TRBD1 (6 bases). In germline, CDR1 is KGHSH, CDR2 LQKENI. V was clipped by 3 bases and J by 2 bases, with 10 bases between them. The CDR3 has 14 amino acids. The CDR3 spells CASSPQGLNTEAFF. In nucleotides, the CDR3 is TGTGCCAGCTCACCTCAGGGGTTAAACACTGAAGCTTTCTTT.

V usage is TRBV7-2 and J usage is TRBJ1-2; D is undetermined. This CDR3 has 12 amino acids. V was clipped by 1 base and J by 5 bases, with 5 bases between them. Germline lookup yields CDR1 SGHTA and CDR2 FQGNSA. The DNA for the CDR3 is TGTGCCAGCAGCTTAGTATTTTATGGCTACACCTTC. Residues: CASSLVFYGYTF.

The CDR3 coding sequence is TGTGCCAGCAGCTTAAAGTGGTCTAGCGCCTACGAGCAGTACTTC. Residues: CASSLKWSSAYEQYF. The chain employs TRBV7-2 and TRBJ2-7, with D perhaps TRBD2 (6 bases). Germline CDR1 is SGHTA and CDR2 is FQGNSA. The ends were cut back, 2 bases at V and 2 bases at J, with 13 bases in the middle. The CDR3 extends over 15 amino acids.

The chain joins TRBV7-2 to TRBJ1-3; D remains ambiguous. Germline-derived CDR1 and CDR2 are SGHTA and FQGNSA. The V end was cut by 2 bases, the J end by 0 bases, with 5 bases between. The CDR3 is 14 residues long. For the CDR3, the DNA is TGTGCCAGCAGCTTATCAACCTCTGGAAACACCATATATTTT. Amino acid sequence: CASSLSTSGNTIYF.

This rearrangement joins TRBV7-8 to TRBJ1-2; D remains ambiguous. This CDR3 has 14 residues. Trimming took 1 base from V and 8 from J, leaving 14 bases between them. The germline CDR1 and CDR2 sequences are SGHVS and FQNEAQ. The CDR3 protein is CASSLVSIQGGYTF. The CDR3 DNA is TGTGCCAGCAGCTTAGTCTCTATACAAGGAGGCTACACCTTC.

The CDR3 coding sequence is TGTGCCAGCAGTGAAGCGTCTGGGGCTAGCGGTCTCTCCTACAATGAGCAGTTCTTC. It translates to CASSEASGASGLSYNEQFF. The rearrangement links TRBV6-1 to TRBJ2-1; 7 bases map to TRBD2. Germline assignment: CDR1 MNHNS and CDR2 SASEGT. Trimming removed 0 bases from V and 0 bases from J; junction bases left unmatched: 11. CDR3 length equals 19 residues.

The V gene is TRBV30, the J gene TRBJ2-7; D may be TRBD2 (6 bases). CDR1 is GTSNPN and CDR2 is SVGIG in the germline V gene (reference sequence). The germline V and J ends were trimmed by 5 bases and 2 bases, with 13 bases remaining between them. The CDR3 is 13 residues long. The CDR3 is CAWSRDSPYEQYF. The CDR3 DNA follows: TGTGCCTGGTCCCGGGACTCACCCTACGAGCAGTACTTC.

The V gene is TRBV2, the J gene TRBJ2-7; D is unclear. The germline gives CDR1 SNHLY, CDR2 FYNNEI. The V gene lost 2 bases and the J gene lost 2 bases, with 4 bases spanning the gap. The CDR3 spans 12 residues. For the CDR3, the DNA is TGTGCCAGCAGTGAATTCCCCTACGAGCAGTACTTC. Protein: CASSEFPYEQYF.

The chain couples TRBV2 to TRBJ2-5, with 9 bases aligning to TRBD2. The CDR3 loop spans 15 amino acids. Germline assignment: CDR1 SNHLY and CDR2 FYNNEI. After removal of 8 bases from V and 1 base from J, the junction contained 8 bases not matched to a gene. The CDR3, as DNA: TGTGCCAGCGGGGTGGCTAGCGGGATCCAAGAGACCCAGTACTTC. Protein sequence: CASGVASGIQETQYF.

The rearrangement joins TRBV3-1 (or the pseudogene TRBV3-2) to TRBJ2-5; 8 nucleotides match TRBD2. The CDR3 loop spans 14 amino acids. From germline, CDR1 is LGHDT and CDR2 YNNKEL (reference sequence). After removal of 4 bases from V and 5 bases from J, the junction contained 6 bases not matched to a gene. The chain's CDR3 is CASSLSGLVETQYF. DNA for the CDR3: TGTGCCAGCAGCCTATCGGGACTAGTGGAGACCCAGTACTTC.

The table lists this clone with a few counts. V is TRBV5-1 and J is TRBJ1-1; no clear D gene. CDR1 and CDR2 from the germline V gene are SGHRS and YFSETQ. With 4 bases removed from V and 0 bases from J, the gap between germline ends came to 10 bases. The CDR3 spans 14 residues. CDR3 DNA: TGCGCCAGCAGCATGTTAAAGATGAACACTGAAGCTTTCTTT. This translates into CASSMLKMNTEAFF. Complete variable domain (other parts from reference TRBV5-1 and TRBJ1-1): KAGVTQTPRYLIKTRGQQVTLSCSPISGHRSVSWYQQTPGQGLQFLFEYFSETQRNKGNFPGRFSGRQFSNSRSEMNVSTLELGDSALYLCASSMLKMNTEAFFGQGTRLTVV.

The chain combines TRBV5-1 with TRBJ2-2, with a possible D match to TRBD1 (5 bases). The CDR3 spans 15 residues. With 3 bases removed from V and 5 bases from J, the gap between germline ends came to 14 bases. CDR1 and CDR2 (germline): SGHRS, YFSETQ. The DNA for the CDR3 is TGCGCCAGCAGCTACGACTGGCAGGGTACCGGGGAGCTGTTTTTT. This gives the protein CASSYDWQGTGELFF.

V and J are TRBV5-1 and TRBJ1-5, with 7 bases aligning to TRBD1. V dropped 0 bases and J dropped 6; count of bases not matched to a gene: 9. Per the germline V gene, CDR1 is SGHRS and CDR2 is YFSETQ. There are 16 residues in the CDR3. The CDR3 DNA reads as TGCGCCAGCAGCTTGGATGGCTCAGGGGGTAGTCAGCCCCAGCATTTT. It is translated as CASSLDGSGGSQPQHF.

V and J are TRBV5-4 and TRBJ2-3, with D hard to call. The CDR3 consists of 15 residues. Germline V gene data show CDR1 as SGHNT and CDR2 as YYREEE (reference sequence). The V end was cut by 3 bases, the J end by 1 base, with 12 bases between. This CDR3 reads CASSSSMARTDTQYF. In nucleotides, the CDR3 is TGTGCCAGCAGCTCTTCAATGGCCCGCACAGATACGCAGTATTTT.

The V call is TRBV4-2, the J call TRBJ1-2, with D perhaps matching TRBD1 (6 bases). CDR1 LGHNA and CDR2 YNFKEQ come from the germline V gene. Trimming took off 0 bases at V and 8 bases at J, with 19 bases between the two ends. The CDR3 length is 16 residues. CDR3 in DNA: TGTGCCAGCAGCCAAGACCTAATTCAAGGGGGGCGCGGCTACACCTTC. The encoded protein is CASSQDLIQGGRGYTF.